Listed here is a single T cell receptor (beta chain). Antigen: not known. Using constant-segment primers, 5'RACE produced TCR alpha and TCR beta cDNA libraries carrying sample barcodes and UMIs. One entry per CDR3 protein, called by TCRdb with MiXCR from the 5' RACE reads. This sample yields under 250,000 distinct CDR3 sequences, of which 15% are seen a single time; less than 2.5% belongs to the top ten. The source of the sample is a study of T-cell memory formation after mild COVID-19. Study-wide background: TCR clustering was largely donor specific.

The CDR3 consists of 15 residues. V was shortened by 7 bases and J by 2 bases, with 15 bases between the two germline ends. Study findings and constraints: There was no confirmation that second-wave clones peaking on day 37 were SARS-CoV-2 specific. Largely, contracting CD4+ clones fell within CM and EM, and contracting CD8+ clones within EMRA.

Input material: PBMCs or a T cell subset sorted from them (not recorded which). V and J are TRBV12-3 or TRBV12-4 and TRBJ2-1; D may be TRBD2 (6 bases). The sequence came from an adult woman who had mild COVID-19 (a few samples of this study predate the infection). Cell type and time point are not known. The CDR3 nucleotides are TGTGCCAGCATCTTGGGGAGGCTTCCCTACAATGAGCAGTTCTTC. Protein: CASILGRLPYNEQFF.